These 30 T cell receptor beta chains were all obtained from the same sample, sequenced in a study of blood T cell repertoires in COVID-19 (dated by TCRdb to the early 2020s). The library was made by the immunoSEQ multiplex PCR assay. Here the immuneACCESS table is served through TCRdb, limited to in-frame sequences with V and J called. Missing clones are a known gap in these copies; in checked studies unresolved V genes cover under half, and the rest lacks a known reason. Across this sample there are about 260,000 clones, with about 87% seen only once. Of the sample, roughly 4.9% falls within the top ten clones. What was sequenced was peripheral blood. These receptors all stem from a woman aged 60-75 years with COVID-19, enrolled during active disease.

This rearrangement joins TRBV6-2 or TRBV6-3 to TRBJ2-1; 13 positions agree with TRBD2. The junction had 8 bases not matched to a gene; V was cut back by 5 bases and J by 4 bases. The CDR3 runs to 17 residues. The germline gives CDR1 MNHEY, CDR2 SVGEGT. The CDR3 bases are TGTGCCAGCAGTCCCCTCAAGGGACTAGCGGGGTACAATGAGCAGTTCTTC. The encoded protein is CASSPLKGLAGYNEQFF.

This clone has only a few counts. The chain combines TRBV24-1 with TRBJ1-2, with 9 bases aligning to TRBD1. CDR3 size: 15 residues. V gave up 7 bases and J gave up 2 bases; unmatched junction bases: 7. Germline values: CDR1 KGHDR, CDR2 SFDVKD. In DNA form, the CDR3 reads TGTGCCACCAGATCCTCGGGACAGGGAAACTATGGCTACACCTTC. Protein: CATRSSGQGNYGYTF.

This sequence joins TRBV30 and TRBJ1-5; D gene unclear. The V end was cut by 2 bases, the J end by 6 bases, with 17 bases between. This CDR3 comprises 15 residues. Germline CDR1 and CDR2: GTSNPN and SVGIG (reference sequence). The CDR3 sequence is CAWSHDLTPLQPQHF. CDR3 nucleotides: TGTGCCTGGAGTCACGATCTTACACCGCTTCAGCCCCAGCATTTT. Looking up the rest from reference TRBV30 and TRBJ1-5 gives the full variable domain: SQTIHQWPATLVQPVGSPLSLECTVEGTSNPNLYWYRQAAGRGLQLLFYSVGIGQISSEVPQNLSASRPQDRQFILSSKKLLLSDSGFYLCAWSHDLTPLQPQHFGDGTRLSIL.

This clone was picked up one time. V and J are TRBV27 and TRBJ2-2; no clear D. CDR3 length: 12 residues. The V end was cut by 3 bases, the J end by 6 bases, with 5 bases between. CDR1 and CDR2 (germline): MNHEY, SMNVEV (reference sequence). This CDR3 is CASSLGPGELFF. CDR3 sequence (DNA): TGTGCCAGCAGTTTGGGCCCCGGGGAGCTGTTTTTT.

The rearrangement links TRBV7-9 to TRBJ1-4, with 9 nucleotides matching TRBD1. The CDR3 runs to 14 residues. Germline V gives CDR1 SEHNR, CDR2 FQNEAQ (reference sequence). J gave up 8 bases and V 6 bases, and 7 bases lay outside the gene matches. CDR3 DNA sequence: TGTGCCAGCAGTTCGGACAGGGGATACGAAAAACTGTTTTTT. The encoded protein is CASSSDRGYEKLFF.

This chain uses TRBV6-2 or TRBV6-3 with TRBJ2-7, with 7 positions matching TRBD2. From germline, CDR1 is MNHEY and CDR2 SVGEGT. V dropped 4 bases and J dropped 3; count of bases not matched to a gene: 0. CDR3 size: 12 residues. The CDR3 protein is CASSSSGYEQYF. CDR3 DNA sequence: TGTGCCAGCAGTTCTAGCGGCTACGAGCAGTACTTC.

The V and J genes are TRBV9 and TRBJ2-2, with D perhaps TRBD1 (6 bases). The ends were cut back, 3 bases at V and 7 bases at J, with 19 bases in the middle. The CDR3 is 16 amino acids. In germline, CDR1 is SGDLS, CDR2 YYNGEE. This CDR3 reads CASSGPGQPFGGELFF. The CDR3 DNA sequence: TGTGCCAGCAGCGGACCGGGACAACCTTTTGGCGGGGAGCTGTTTTTT.

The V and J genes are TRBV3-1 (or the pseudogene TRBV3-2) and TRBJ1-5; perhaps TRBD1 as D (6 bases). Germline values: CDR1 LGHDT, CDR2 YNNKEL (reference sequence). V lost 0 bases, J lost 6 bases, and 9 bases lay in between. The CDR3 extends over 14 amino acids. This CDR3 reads CASSQDQGFQPQHF. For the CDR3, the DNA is TGTGCCAGCAGCCAAGATCAGGGGTTTCAGCCCCAGCATTTT.

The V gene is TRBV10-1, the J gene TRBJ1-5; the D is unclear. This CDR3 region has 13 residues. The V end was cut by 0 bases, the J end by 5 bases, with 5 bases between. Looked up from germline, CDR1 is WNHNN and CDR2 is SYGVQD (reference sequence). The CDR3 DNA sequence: TGCGCCAGCAGTGAGTCGAGGGATCAGCCCCAGCATTTT. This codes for CASSESRDQPQHF.

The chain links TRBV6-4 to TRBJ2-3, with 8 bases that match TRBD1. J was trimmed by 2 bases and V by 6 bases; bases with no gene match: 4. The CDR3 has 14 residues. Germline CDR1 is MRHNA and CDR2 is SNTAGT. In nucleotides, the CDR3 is TGTGCCAGCAGAGCGACAGGGGCCACAGATACGCAGTATTTT. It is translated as CASRATGATDTQYF.

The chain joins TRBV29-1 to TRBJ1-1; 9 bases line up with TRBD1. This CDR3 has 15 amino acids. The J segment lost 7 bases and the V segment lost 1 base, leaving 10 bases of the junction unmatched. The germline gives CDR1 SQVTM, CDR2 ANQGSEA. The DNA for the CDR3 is TGCAGCGTTGAAGGGGGGACAGGGCGAAGCTATGAAGCTTTCTTT. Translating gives CSVEGGTGRSYEAFF. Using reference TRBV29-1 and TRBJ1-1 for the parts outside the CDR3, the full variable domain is SAVISQKPSRDICQRGTSLTIQCQVDSQVTMMFWYRQQPGQSLTLIATANQGSEATYESGFVIDKFPISRPNLTFSTLTVSNMSPEDSSIYLCSVEGGTGRSYEAFFGQGTRLTVV.

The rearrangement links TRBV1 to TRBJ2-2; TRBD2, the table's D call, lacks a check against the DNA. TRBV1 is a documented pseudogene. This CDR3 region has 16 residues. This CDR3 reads CTSNHLAGGNTGELFF. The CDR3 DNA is TGCACCAGCAACCACCTAGCGGGGGGGAACACCGGGGAGCTGTTTTTT.

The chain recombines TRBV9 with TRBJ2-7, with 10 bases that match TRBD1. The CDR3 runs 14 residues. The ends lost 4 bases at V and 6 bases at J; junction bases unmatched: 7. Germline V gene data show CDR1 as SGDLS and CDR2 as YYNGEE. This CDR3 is CASSQTGTGVEQYF. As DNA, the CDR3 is TGTGCCAGCAGCCAGACCGGGACAGGGGTCGAGCAGTACTTC.

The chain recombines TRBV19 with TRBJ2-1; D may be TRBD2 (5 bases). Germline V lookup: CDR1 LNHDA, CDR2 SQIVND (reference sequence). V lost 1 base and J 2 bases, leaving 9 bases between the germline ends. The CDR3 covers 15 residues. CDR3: CASSIGGLPYNEQFF. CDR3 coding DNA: TGTGCCAGTAGTATAGGCGGGCTCCCCTACAATGAGCAGTTCTTC.

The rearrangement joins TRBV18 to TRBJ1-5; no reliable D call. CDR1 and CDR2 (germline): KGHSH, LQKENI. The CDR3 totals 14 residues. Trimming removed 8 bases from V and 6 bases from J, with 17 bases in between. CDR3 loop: CASHGATVGQPQHF. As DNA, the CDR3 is TGTGCCAGCCACGGAGCGACGGTGGGTCAGCCCCAGCATTTT.

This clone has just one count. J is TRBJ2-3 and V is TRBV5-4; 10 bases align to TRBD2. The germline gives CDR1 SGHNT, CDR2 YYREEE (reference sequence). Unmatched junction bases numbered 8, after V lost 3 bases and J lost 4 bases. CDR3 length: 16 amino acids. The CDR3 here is CASSWPRAGGPDTQYF. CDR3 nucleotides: TGTGCCAGCAGCTGGCCTAGAGCGGGAGGGCCAGATACGCAGTATTTT.

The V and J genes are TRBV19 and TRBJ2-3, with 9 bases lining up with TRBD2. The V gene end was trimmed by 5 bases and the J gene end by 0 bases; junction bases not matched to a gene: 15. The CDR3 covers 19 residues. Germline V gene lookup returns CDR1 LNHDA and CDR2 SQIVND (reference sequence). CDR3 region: CASSARGLAGTPSTDTQYF. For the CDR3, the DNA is TGTGCCAGTAGTGCGAGGGGGCTAGCGGGAACACCTAGCACAGATACGCAGTATTTT.

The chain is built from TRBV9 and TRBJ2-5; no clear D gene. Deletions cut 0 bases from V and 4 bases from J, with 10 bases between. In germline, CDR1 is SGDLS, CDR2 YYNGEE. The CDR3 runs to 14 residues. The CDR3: CASSVDPGIETQYF. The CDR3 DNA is TGTGCCAGCAGCGTAGACCCGGGTATAGAGACCCAGTACTTC.

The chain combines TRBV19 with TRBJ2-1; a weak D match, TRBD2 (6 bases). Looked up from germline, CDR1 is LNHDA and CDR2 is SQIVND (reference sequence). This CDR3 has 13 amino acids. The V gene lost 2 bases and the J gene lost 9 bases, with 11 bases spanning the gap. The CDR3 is CASSIWGVGEQFF. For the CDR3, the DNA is TGTGCCAGTAGTATATGGGGGGTCGGTGAGCAGTTCTTC.

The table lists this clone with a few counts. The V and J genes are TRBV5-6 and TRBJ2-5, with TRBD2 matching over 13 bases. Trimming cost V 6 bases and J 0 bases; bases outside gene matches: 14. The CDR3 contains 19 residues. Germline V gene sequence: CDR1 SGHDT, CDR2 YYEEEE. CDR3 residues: CASNLLAGGPIVDQETQYF. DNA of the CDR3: TGTGCCAGCAACCTACTAGCGGGAGGGCCGATCGTGGACCAAGAGACCCAGTACTTC. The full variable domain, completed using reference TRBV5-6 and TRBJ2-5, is DAGVTQSPTHLIKTRGQQVTLRCSPKSGHDTVSWYQQALGQGPQFIFQYYEEEERQRGNFPDRFSGHQFPNYSSELNVNALLLGDSALYLCASNLLAGGPIVDQETQYFGPGTRLLVL.

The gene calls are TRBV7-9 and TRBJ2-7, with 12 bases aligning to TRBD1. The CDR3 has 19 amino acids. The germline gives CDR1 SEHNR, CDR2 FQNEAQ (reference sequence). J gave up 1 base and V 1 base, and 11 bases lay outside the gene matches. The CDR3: CASSLVTGTGGKVSYEQYF. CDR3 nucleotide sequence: TGTGCCAGCAGCTTAGTGACCGGGACAGGGGGCAAGGTGTCCTACGAGCAGTACTTC.

CDR3 region: CAWSPGTGEGYTF. The CDR3 bases are TGTGCCTGGAGTCCCGGGACAGGGGAAGGCTACACCTTC. J is TRBJ1-2 and V is TRBV30, with 10 bases matching TRBD1. This CDR3 is 13 amino acids long. With V trimmed by 2 bases and J by 8 bases, 5 bases remained unmatched. CDR1 and CDR2 (germline): GTSNPN, SVGIG (reference sequence). The whole variable domain, filled in from reference TRBV30 and TRBJ1-2, reads SQTIHQWPATLVQPVGSPLSLECTVEGTSNPNLYWYRQAAGRGLQLLFYSVGIGQISSEVPQNLSASRPQDRQFILSSKKLLLSDSGFYLCAWSPGTGEGYTFGSGTRLTVV.

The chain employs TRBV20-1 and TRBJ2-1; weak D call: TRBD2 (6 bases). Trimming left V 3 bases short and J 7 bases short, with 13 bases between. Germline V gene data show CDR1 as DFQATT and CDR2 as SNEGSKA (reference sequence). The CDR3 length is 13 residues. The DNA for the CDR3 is TGCAGTGCTAGTAAAGCGGGCGTGAATGAGCAGTTCTTC. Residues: CSASKAGVNEQFF.

DNA of the CDR3: TGTGCCAGCGGGCGGGCCGGTGAGCAGTTCTTC. Its protein product is CASGRAGEQFF. The genes are TRBV3-1 (or the pseudogene TRBV3-2) and TRBJ2-1, with D perhaps TRBD2 (5 bases). CDR1 is LGHDT and CDR2 is YNNKEL in the germline V gene (reference sequence). V was pared by 8 bases and J by 9 bases, with 11 bases between. The CDR3 length is 11 residues.

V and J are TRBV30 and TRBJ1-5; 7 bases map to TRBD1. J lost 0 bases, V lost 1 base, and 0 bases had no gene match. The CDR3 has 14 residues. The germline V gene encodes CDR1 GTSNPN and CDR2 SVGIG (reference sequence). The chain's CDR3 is CAWSGDSSNQPQHF. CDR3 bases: TGTGCCTGGAGTGGGGACAGTAGCAATCAGCCCCAGCATTTT.

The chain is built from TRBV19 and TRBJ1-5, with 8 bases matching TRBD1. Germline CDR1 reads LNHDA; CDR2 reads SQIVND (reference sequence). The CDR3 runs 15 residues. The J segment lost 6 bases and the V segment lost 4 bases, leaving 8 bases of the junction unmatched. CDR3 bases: TGTGCCAGTAGTAGTCGGGCAGGGGGCACTCAGCCCCAGCATTTT. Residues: CASSSRAGGTQPQHF.

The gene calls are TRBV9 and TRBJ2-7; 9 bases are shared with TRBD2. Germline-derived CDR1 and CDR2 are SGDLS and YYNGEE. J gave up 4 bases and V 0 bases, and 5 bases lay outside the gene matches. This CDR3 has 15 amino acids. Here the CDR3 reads CASSVALAGEYEQYF. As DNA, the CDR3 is TGTGCCAGCAGCGTAGCTTTAGCGGGAGAATACGAGCAGTACTTC. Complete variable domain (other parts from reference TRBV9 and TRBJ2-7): DSGVTQTPKHLITATGQRVTLRCSPRSGDLSVYWYQQSLDQGLQFLIQYYNGEERAKGNILERFSAQQFPDLHSELNLSSLELGDSALYFCASSVALAGEYEQYFGPGTRLTVT.

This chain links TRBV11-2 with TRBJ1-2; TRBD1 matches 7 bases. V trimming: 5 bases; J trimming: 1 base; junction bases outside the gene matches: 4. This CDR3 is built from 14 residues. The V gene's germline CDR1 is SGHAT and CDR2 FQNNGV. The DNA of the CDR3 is TGTGCCAGCAGCCGGAGGGACAGTAACTATGGCTACACCTTC. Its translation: CASSRRDSNYGYTF.

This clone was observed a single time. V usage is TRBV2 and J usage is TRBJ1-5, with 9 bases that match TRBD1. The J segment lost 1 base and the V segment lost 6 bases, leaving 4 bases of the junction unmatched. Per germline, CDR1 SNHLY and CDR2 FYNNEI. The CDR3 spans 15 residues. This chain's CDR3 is CASSEQGASNQPQHF. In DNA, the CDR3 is TGTGCCAGCAGCGAACAGGGGGCGAGCAATCAGCCCCAGCATTTT.

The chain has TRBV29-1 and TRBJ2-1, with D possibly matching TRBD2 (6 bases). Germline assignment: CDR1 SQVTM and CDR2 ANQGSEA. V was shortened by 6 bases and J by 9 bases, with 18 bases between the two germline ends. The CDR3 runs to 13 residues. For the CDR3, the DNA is TGCAGCGTGGGGACTCCCGAGAGTGTTGAGCAGTTCTTC. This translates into CSVGTPESVEQFF.